Listed below are T cell receptor beta chains from one sample, sequenced in a study of blood T cells in healthy people across ages. In TCRdb, the 5' RACE reads were re-called with MiXCR into one record per CDR3 protein. The repertoire holds around 1.7 million distinct CDR3 sequences, with roughly 27% as singletons. Sequencing input: blood. The receptors come from a woman in her 30s in good health. Both conserved end residues are part of each CDR3. A D gene is named only where the DNA matches it firmly. The listing skips clone size in some rows; elsewhere it reads once, few, many or a size class.

TRBJ1-6,.,TRBV11-1,.,15,TGTGCCAGCAGCCCGACGAGGACCTCGAATTCACCCCTCCACTTT,CASSPTRTSNSPLHF
TRBJ2-4,.,TRBV30,TRBD2,11,TGTGCCTCTAATATAGCGGGAGGGCCGTACTTC,CASNIAGGPYF
TRBJ2-4,few,TRBV4-3,.,13,TGCGCCAGCAGCCAAGGACAGCGCGGGGAGCAGTACTTC,CASSQGQRGEQYF
TRBJ2-7,few,TRBV12-3/TRBV12-4,TRBD1,14,TGTGCCAGCAGTTGCTCCGGGACAGGGGGCGAGCAGTACTTC,CASSCSGTGGEQYF
TRBJ2-7,.,TRBV7-3,.,13,TGTGCCAGCAGCTTAACGGTACTAGGCGAGCAGTACTTC,CASSLTVLGEQYF
TRBJ1-5,.,TRBV18,.,16,TGTGCCAGCTCACCGACTATGATAGGACCTGATCAGCCCCAGCATTTT,CASSPTMIGPDQPQHF
TRBJ1-4,.,TRBV30,.,10,TGTGCCTGGCGTAATGAAAAACTGTTTTTT,CAWRNEKLFF
TRBJ2-5,.,TRBV5-6,TRBD2,16,TGTGCCAGCACCCCTAGCACTAGCGGGGCCCAAGAGACCCAGTACTTC,CASTPSTSGAQETQYF
TRBJ2-1,.,TRBV2,TRBD2,18,TGTGCCAGCAGCCGGGTCCTTGCGGGGGGGCCGAGGGACAATGAGCAGTTCTTC,CASSRVLAGGPRDNEQFF
TRBJ2-1,.,TRBV7-8,TRBD2,16,TGTGCCAGCAGCTTACGGTTTAGCGGGAGTAACAATGAGCAGTTCTTC,CASSLRFSGSNNEQFF
TRBJ2-7,few,TRBV12-5,TRBD1,14,TGTGCTAGTGGTTTGCCAGAGGGGGCCTACGAGCGGTACTTC,CASGLPEGAYERYF
TRBJ2-5,.,TRBV2,TRBD2,17,TGTGCCAGCAGTGCCATGAGCGGGGGGAGCTCCTACAATGAGCAGTACTTC,CASSAMSGGSSYNEQYF
TRBJ1-1,.,TRBV12-3/TRBV12-4,.,13,TGTGCCGGCAGTCTCTTAGGGAGGGCTGAAGCTTTCTTT,CAGSLLGRAEAFF
TRBJ2-5,many,TRBV7-3,.,13,TGTGCCAGCAGCACCACATGGGGAGAGACCCAGTACTTC,CASSTTWGETQYF
TRBJ2-1,.,TRBV7-6,TRBD2,16,TGTGCCAGCAGCCCCCCCCTCGGGGGGAACTACAATGAGCAGTTCTTC,CASSPPLGGNYNEQFF
TRBJ2-1,few,TRBV4-2,TRBD2,17,TGTGCCAGCAGCCAGGCCCCTAGCGGGAGCTCCTACAATGAGCAGTTCTTC,CASSQAPSGSSYNEQFF
TRBJ2-7,few,TRBV19,.,14,TGTGCCAGTAGTATAGACCCGAGGGCGGACGAGCAGTACTTC,CASSIDPRADEQYF
TRBJ2-3,few,TRBV3-1,.,16,TGTGCCAGCAGCCCTGGACTCATCGGGTCGACAGATACGCAGTATTTT,CASSPGLIGSTDTQYF
TRBJ2-3,once,TRBV12-3/TRBV12-4,TRBD2,18,TGTGCCAGCTGTCGTGGTCGGGAGGCTCGCTCTAGCACAGATACGCAGTATTTT,CASCRGREARSSTDTQYF
TRBJ1-2,few,TRBV5-1,TRBD1,15,TGCGCCAGCAGCCGAGGACAGGGCTGGGACTATGGCTACACCTTC,CASSRGQGWDYGYTF
TRBJ2-3,.,TRBV28,.,12,TGTGCCAGCAGACCTTTTGCAGATACGCAGTATTTT,CASRPFADTQYF
TRBJ2-2,.,TRBV9,.,16,TGTGCCAGCAGCGTAGATCCTAGACTGAACACCGGGGAGCTGTTTTTT,CASSVDPRLNTGELFF
TRBJ1-6,few,TRBV6-5,.,14,TGTGCCAGCAGTTACAGGGGCCCGAATTCACCCCTCCACTTT,CASSYRGPNSPLHF
TRBJ2-1,.,TRBV5-1,.,15,TGCGCCAGCAGCTTGTTTGCGGGAATGTACAATGAGCAGTTCTTC,CASSLFAGMYNEQFF
TRBJ2-5,.,TRBV20-1,.,13,TGCAGTGCCCCCACGGAGGGAACGGAGACCCAGTACTTC,CSAPTEGTETQYF
TRBJ2-1,many,TRBV4-2,TRBD2,16,TGTGCCAGCAGCGCTAGCGGGGGGGCCTTTGGAAATGAGCAGTTCTTC,CASSASGGAFGNEQFF
TRBJ1-2,.,TRBV5-1,TRBD1,14,TGCGCCAGCAGCCAACTGACAGGGGACTATGGCTACACCTTC,CASSQLTGDYGYTF
TRBJ1-2,.,TRBV20-1,.,15,TGCAGTGCTACGGCCAGCGGTCTGGCTAACTATGGCTACACCTTC,CSATASGLANYGYTF
TRBJ1-5,once,TRBV19,.,16,TGTGCCACCCAGAAAATACGACTTAATAGCAATCAGCCCCAGCATTTT,CATQKIRLNSNQPQHF
TRBJ2-3,once,TRBV12-3/TRBV12-4,.,15,TGTGCCAGCACCTCCGGGGGAGGTAACACAGATACGCAGTATTTT,CASTSGGGNTDTQYF
TRBJ2-5,.,TRBV5-1,.,15,TGCGCCAGCAGCTTGGGGGGTCTGCCGCAAGAGACCCAGTACTTC,CASSLGGLPQETQYF
TRBJ1-2,.,TRBV4-2,.,14,TGTGCCAGCAGCCATAGGACTCTAGGGTATGGCTACACCTTC,CASSHRTLGYGYTF
TRBJ1-1,few,TRBV7-9,TRBD1,14,TGTGCCAGCAGCGACACAGGGGGGCACACTGAAGCTTTCTTT,CASSDTGGHTEAFF
TRBJ2-3,.,TRBV20-1,TRBD2,16,TGCAGTGCTAGAGGAACTAGCGGGAGGGCGGCAGATACGCAGTATTTT,CSARGTSGRAADTQYF
TRBJ2-4,.,TRBV6-2/TRBV6-3,.,15,TGTGCCAGCGGTTCGAGGTCCAGCGGCTACAATGAGCAGTACTTC,CASGSRSSGYNEQYF
TRBJ1-2,many,TRBV5-1,.,13,TGCGCCACGAGAATAGACAGAGGATATGGCTACACCTTC,CATRIDRGYGYTF
TRBJ2-7,many,TRBV29-1,TRBD2,13,TGCAGCGTAGCGGGACTAGCGGGGCTCGAGCAGTACTTC,CSVAGLAGLEQYF
TRBJ1-2,few,TRBV5-5,.,14,TGTGCCAGCAGCCGTCGGGAGGGGAACTATGGCTACACCTTC,CASSRREGNYGYTF
TRBJ2-7,few,TRBV7-9,.,13,TGTGCCAGCAGTGCAGGGACCTTCTACGAGCAGTACTTC,CASSAGTFYEQYF
TRBJ2-1,.,TRBV2,TRBD2,14,TGTGCCAGCAGGGGGTCTAGCGGGAGTTATGAGCAGTTCTTC,CASRGSSGSYEQFF
TRBJ1-3,few,TRBV20-1,.,14,TGCAGTGCTAGAGATGTGGGGGCCGGTGACACCATATATTTT,CSARDVGAGDTIYF
TRBJ2-1,many,TRBV20-1,TRBD2,15,TGCAGTGCACCGACCCCTAGCGGGAGCGAGAATGAGCAGTTCTTC,CSAPTPSGSENEQFF
TRBJ1-4,.,TRBV9,.,17,TGTGCCAGCAGCGTAGGAAGGAGAGGTTACAGAAATGAAAAACTGTTTTTT,CASSVGRRGYRNEKLFF
TRBJ2-3,few,TRBV7-2,TRBD2,19,TGTGCCAGCAGCTTGCCTGTCCCGGGACTAGCGGGGGGGCCCGATACGCAGTATTTT,CASSLPVPGLAGGPDTQYF
TRBJ2-7,once,TRBV6-6,TRBD2,14,TGTGCCATCAGTTACGAGCTAGCGGGAGTCGAGCAGTACTTC,CAISYELAGVEQYF
TRBJ1-1,.,TRBV12-3/TRBV12-4,.,15,TGTGCCAGCAGCCCCCAGGCGGTCATGAACACTGAAGCTTTCTTT,CASSPQAVMNTEAFF
TRBJ2-5,.,TRBV12-3/TRBV12-4,.,12,TGTGCCAGCAGTCCCCAGGTGGAGACCCAGTACTTC,CASSPQVETQYF
TRBJ1-2,.,TRBV10-3,TRBD1,13,TGTGTCATCAGTAGACAGGGAAACTATGGCTACACCTTC,CVISRQGNYGYTF
TRBJ2-7,.,TRBV7-9,.,14,TGTGCCAGCAGCCGTACAGGGATCGGGGACGAGCAGTACTTC,CASSRTGIGDEQYF